What follows is one TCR beta chain and its context. The sample belongs to a study of Graves' ophthalmopathy and Graves' hyperthyroidism. Across the whole study: At the time of initial diagnosis and before any treatment, peripheral blood was collected.

V was clipped by 3 bases and J by 4 bases; unmatched bases: 12. The CDR3 has 17 residues. Amplification targeted the TCR beta CDR3 regions, with RNA transcripts as the source material. The first round was an RT-PCR with HTBI primers, and the second round was a multiplex PCR. In TCRdb, the multiplex PCR reads were re-called with MiXCR into one record per CDR3 protein. The table includes about 420,000 distinct CDR3 sequences, roughly 21% detected once. Stable hyperthyroidism was defined by absence of ophthalmopathy within 18 months of follow-up. PBMCs stemmed from 10 ml of fresh peripheral blood. The chain employs TRBV12-3 or TRBV12-4 and TRBJ2-3, with TRBD2 identical over 8 bases. Sequenced: peripheral blood. The receptor was isolated from a woman aged 18-30 years with stable Graves' hyperthyroidism. The CDR3 spells CASSLIVGRARPDTQYF. Written as DNA, the CDR3 is TGTGCCAGCAGTTTGATTGTCGGGAGGGCCCGCCCAGATACGCAGTATTTT.